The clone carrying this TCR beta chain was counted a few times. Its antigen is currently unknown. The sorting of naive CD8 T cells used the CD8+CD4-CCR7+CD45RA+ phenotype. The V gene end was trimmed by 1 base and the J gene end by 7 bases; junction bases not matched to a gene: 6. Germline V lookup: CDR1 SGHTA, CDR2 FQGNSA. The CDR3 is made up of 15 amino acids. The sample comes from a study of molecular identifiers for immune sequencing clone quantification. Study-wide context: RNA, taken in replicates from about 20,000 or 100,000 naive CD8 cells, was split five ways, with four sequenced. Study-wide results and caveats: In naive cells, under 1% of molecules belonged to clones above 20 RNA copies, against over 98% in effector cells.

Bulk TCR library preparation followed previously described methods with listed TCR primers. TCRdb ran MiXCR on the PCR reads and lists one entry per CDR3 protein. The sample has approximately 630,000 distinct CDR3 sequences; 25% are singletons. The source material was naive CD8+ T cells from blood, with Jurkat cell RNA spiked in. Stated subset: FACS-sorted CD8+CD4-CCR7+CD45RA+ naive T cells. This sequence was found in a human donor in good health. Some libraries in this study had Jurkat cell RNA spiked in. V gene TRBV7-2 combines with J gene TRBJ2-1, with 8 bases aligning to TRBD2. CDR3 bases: TGTGCCAGCAGCTTAGGGGCACGCGGGGGGAATGAGCAGTTCTTC. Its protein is CASSLGARGGNEQFF. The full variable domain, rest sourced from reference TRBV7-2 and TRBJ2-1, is GAGVSQSPSNKVTEKGKDVELRCDPISGHTALYWYRQSLGQGLEFLIYFQGNSAPDKSGLPSDRFSAERTGGSVSTLTIQRTQQEDSAVYLCASSLGARGGNEQFFGPGTRLTVL.